These 14 T cell receptor beta chains came from one sample sequenced in a study of blood T cells in healthy people across ages. It was with a sample-barcoded 5' primer and a J-beta primer mix that a second PCR of roughly 7 to 12 cycles was run. TCRdb recomputed calls from the 5' RACE reads with MiXCR, one row per CDR3 protein. The table lists about 640,000 distinct CDR3 sequences, about 30% of them singletons. Sequenced sample: blood. The receptor source for this set is a woman older than 75 in good health.

The chain uses TRBV5-1 and TRBJ1-1; no clear D gene. There are 14 residues in the CDR3. Deletions cut 5 bases from V and 1 base from J, with 12 bases between. Germline CDR1 and CDR2: SGHRS and YFSETQ. The CDR3 DNA is TGCGCCAGCAGGGTAGAAGGTAGGAACACTGAAGCTTTCTTT. This gives the protein CASRVEGRNTEAFF.

The J gene is TRBJ1-3, the V gene TRBV6-2 or TRBV6-3, with D hard to call. V shed 7 bases and J shed 0 bases, with 7 bases lying between them. Germline values: CDR1 MNHEY, CDR2 SVGEGT. CDR3 length: 13 amino acids. This chain's CDR3 is CASIWSSGNTIYF. DNA of the CDR3: TGTGCCAGCATTTGGAGCTCTGGAAACACCATATATTTT.

The chain employs TRBV11-2 and TRBJ2-3; perhaps TRBD1 as D (6 bases). The CDR3 spans 15 residues. In germline, CDR1 is SGHAT, CDR2 FQNNGV. V shed 5 bases and J shed 8 bases, with 20 bases lying between them. As DNA, the CDR3 is TGTGCCAGCAGCCACGTCCGGGACAACATAGGTACGCAGTATTTT. The encoded protein is CASSHVRDNIGTQYF.

This clonotype was seen ten or more times. The chain couples TRBV29-1 to TRBJ2-7; the D is unclear. With 4 bases removed from V and 3 bases from J, the gap between germline ends came to 16 bases. The CDR3 is 14 amino acids. Germline V lookup: CDR1 SQVTM, CDR2 ANQGSEA. CDR3 sequence reads: CSVAPALSDYEQYF. The CDR3 DNA reads TGCAGCGTTGCCCCCGCTCTTTCCGACTACGAGCAGTACTTC.

This clonotype was observed many times. The V gene is TRBV4-1, the J gene TRBJ2-7; 10 positions match TRBD2. J was trimmed by 2 bases and V by 5 bases; bases with no gene match: 6. The CDR3 is made up of 15 amino acids. Per the germline V gene, CDR1 is MGHRA and CDR2 is YSYEKL. DNA of the CDR3: TGCGCCAGCAGCATCTCCCTAGCGGGGGCCTACGAGCAGTACTTC. Protein product: CASSISLAGAYEQYF.

Regarding this clonotype: This sequence may be a read error, since a much larger clone differs from it by one base. This chain links TRBV10-3 with TRBJ2-7, with D possibly being TRBD1 or TRBD2 (5 bases each). V lost 4 bases to trimming and J lost 2 bases, with 12 bases between them. This CDR3 has 14 amino acids. CDR1 and CDR2 from the germline V gene are ENHRY and SYGVKD. The CDR3 region is CAISGRDGPYEQYF. The CDR3 nucleotides are TGTGCCATCAGTGGCCGGGACGGCCCCTACGAGCAGTACTTC.

The rearrangement uses TRBV7-2 and TRBJ1-1, with unresolved D. Germline-derived CDR1 and CDR2 are SGHTA and FQGNSA. Trimming took off 2 bases at V and 6 bases at J, with 10 bases between the two ends. CDR3 size: 13 residues. This CDR3 reads CASSLSRAAEAFF. Written as DNA, the CDR3 is TGTGCCAGCAGCTTATCAAGAGCTGCTGAAGCTTTCTTT.

A word on this clonotype: Possible read error: a much larger clone is one base away. The rearrangement joins TRBV14 to TRBJ2-7, with D perhaps matching TRBD2 (5 bases). The CDR3 extends over 13 amino acids. The V gene's germline CDR1 is SGHDN and CDR2 FVKESK. V was shortened by 6 bases and J by 4 bases, with 13 bases between the two germline ends. For the CDR3, the DNA is TGTGCCAGCAGGCCGAGGGTTCCATACGAGCAGTACTTC. Its translation is CASRPRVPYEQYF.

The rearrangement joins TRBV6-4 to TRBJ1-1, with D unclear. This CDR3 contains 13 residues. Trimming stripped 0 bases from V and 6 bases from J, with 8 bases between. Germline assignment: CDR1 MRHNA and CDR2 SNTAGT. The CDR3 sequence is CASSDSLGAEAFF. The DNA of the CDR3 is TGTGCCAGCAGTGACTCACTCGGAGCTGAAGCTTTCTTT.

Points on this clonotype: A much larger clone sits a single nucleotide away, making a read error possible. The gene calls are TRBV20-1 and TRBJ2-1, with 7 bases aligning to TRBD2. CDR1 and CDR2 (germline): DFQATT, SNEGSKA (reference sequence). This CDR3 has 16 amino acids. In DNA, the CDR3 is TGCAGTGGCGTAAAGGGAAAGCGGGGATCCTACAATGAGCAGGTCTTC. Translated, it gives CSGVKGKRGSYNEQVF.

This clonotype has just a few counts. The junction departs from germline at one end; a sequencing error may be responsible. This chain joins TRBV29-1 and TRBJ2-7; a weak D match, TRBD1 (6 bases). CDR1 SQVTM and CDR2 ANQGSEA come from the germline V gene. The length of the CDR3 is 13 residues. The CDR3 loop reads CSVEKQGLYKQYF. Here the CDR3 DNA reads TGCAGCGTTGAAAAGCAGGGGCTCTACAAGCAGTACTTC.

The chain recombines TRBV18 with TRBJ2-1; unclear D gene. The CDR3 is 13 residues long. V was clipped by 4 bases and J by 10 bases, with 14 bases between them. Germline loops: CDR1 KGHSH, CDR2 LQKENI. CDR3 region: CASSLRASYEQFF. The CDR3 bases are TGTGCCAGCTCACTACGTGCCTCCTACGAGCAGTTCTTC. The full variable domain, with the rest looked up from reference TRBV18 and TRBJ2-1, is NAGVMQNPRHLVRRRGQEARLRCSPMKGHSHVYWYRQLPEEGLKFMVYLQKENIIDESGMPKERFSAEFPKEGPSILRIQQVVRGDSAAYFCASSLRASYEQFFGPGTRLTVL.

The chain employs TRBV5-1 and TRBJ2-6; perhaps D is TRBD1 or TRBD2 (5 bases each). CDR3 size: 16 residues. V was pared by 4 bases and J by 2 bases, with 13 bases between. CDR1 is SGHRS, CDR2 YFSETQ, per germline. CDR3 sequence: CASSPEGSAGANVLTF. The CDR3 DNA reads TGCGCCAGCAGCCCTGAGGGGTCAGCTGGGGCCAACGTCCTGACTTTC.

The V call is TRBV27, the J call TRBJ2-2, with 7 bases lining up with TRBD2. The CDR3 totals 15 residues. V was pared by 7 bases and J by 3 bases, with 8 bases of the junction left unmatched. In germline, CDR1 is MNHEY, CDR2 SMNVEV (reference sequence). The CDR3 spells CASNRASGHTGELFF. As DNA, the CDR3 is TGTGCCAGCAATCGGGCTAGCGGCCACACCGGGGAGCTGTTTTTT.